This T cell receptor (beta chain) was found in a study of cytomegalovirus exposure and HLA in healthy donors. Germline-derived CDR1 and CDR2 are MGHRA and YSYEKL. The CDR3 contains 15 residues. The ends were cut back, 3 bases at V and 6 bases at J, with 17 bases in the middle. The study, taken as a whole, reports: Being productive about 87% or about 30% of the time was typical of most TCR beta V segments in an earlier analysis. With later analysis, a missense DCLRE1C variant became linked to TCR beta V- and J-gene trimming.

Worth noting for this clone: What it binds is unknown.

The PCR made use of 60 Vbeta and 13 Jbeta primers. This table comes from immunoSEQ multiplex PCR, and its TCRdb copy is limited to in-frame clones, with some not included. Of 100,000 or so clones in the sample, approximately 77% are singletons; the top ten hold 11% to 15%. V usage is TRBV4-1 and J usage is TRBJ1-2; maybe TRBD1 (5 bases). What was sequenced was PBMCs. The TCR originated in a male donor in good health and CMV-seropositive. CDR3 region: CASSQDPAGRDGYTF. DNA for the CDR3: TGCGCCAGCAGCCAGGACCCTGCAGGGCGCGATGGCTACACCTTC.